In its sample, the clone carrying this T cell receptor beta chain was seen once. This entry belongs to a study of blood T cell repertoires in COVID-19. This CDR3 region has 14 residues. Trimming cost V 2 bases and J 10 bases, with 14 bases left between them. CDR1 KGHSH and CDR2 LQKENI come from the germline V gene. Clones were sequenced by immunoSEQ multiplex PCR, and TCRdb holds only the in-frame ones, with some missing. The sample records more than 90,000 clones, about 85% being singletons. The sequence was obtained from a woman aged 70 to 79 with active or convalescent COVID-19. The gene calls are TRBV18 and TRBJ1-4; D is undetermined. The sample taken for sequencing was peripheral blood. As DNA, the CDR3 is TGTGCCAGCTCACCAGTATCGGAGGAAAGAAAACTGTTTTTT. It is translated as CASSPVSEERKLFF.